This TCR beta chain stems from a study of blood T cell repertoires in COVID-19. Germline V gene lookup returns CDR1 SGHNT and CDR2 YENEEA. This CDR3 has 14 amino acids. V was clipped by 6 bases and J by 2 bases, with 13 bases between them. Profiled with immunoSEQ multiplex PCR; TCRdb holds only in-frame clones, not every one. The data hold about 230,000 clones, with 84% observed a single time. Specimen: peripheral blood. The gene calls are TRBV11-3 and TRBJ1-1; TRBD1 might be the D (6 bases). This clonotype originated in a man aged 40-49 years who had recovered from COVID-19. The CDR3 sequence is CASSLNRDNTEAFF. CDR3 DNA: TGTGCCAGCAGTTTAAACAGGGATAACACTGAAGCTTTCTTT.